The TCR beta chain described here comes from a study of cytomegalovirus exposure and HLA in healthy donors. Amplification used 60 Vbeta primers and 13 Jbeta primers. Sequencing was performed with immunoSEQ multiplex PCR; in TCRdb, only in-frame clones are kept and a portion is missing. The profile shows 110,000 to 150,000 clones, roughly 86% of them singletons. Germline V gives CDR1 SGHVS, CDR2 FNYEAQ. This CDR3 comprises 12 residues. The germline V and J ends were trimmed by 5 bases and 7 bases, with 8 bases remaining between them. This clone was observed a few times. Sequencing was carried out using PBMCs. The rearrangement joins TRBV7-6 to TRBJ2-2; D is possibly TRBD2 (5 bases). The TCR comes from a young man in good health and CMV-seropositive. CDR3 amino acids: CASSPGGGELFF. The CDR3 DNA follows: TGTGCCAGCAGCCCCGGAGGCGGGGAGCTGTTTTTT.